This T cell receptor (beta chain) was identified during a study of cytomegalovirus exposure and HLA in healthy donors. Germline V gives CDR1 MNHEY, CDR2 SMNVEV (reference sequence). The ends lost 4 bases at V and 2 bases at J; junction bases unmatched: 5. The CDR3 spans 14 residues. It was with 60 Vbeta and 13 Jbeta primers that the PCR ran. Some clones are missing from TCRdb's copy, which holds only in-frame ones; the method was immunoSEQ multiplex PCR. The repertoire holds 210,000 or so clones, with about 77% as singletons. The sample taken for sequencing was PBMCs. V gene TRBV27 combines with J gene TRBJ2-7; 7 bases are shared with TRBD1. The receptor was derived from a boy aged 5 to 17 in good health and CMV-seronegative. In DNA form, the CDR3 reads TGTGCCAGCAGTTCAGGGACAGTTCCCTACGAGCAGTACTTC. It encodes CASSSGTVPYEQYF.